This T cell receptor (beta chain) comes out of a study of glioma-infiltrating T cells. Study-wide background: Glioma patients had dexamethasone for six or fewer days before surgery. Blood libraries targeted about 4- to 11-fold coverage of 1 million or so T cells.

The CDR3 has 14 residues. Trimming at V came to 7 bases and at J to 4 bases, leaving 10 bases not matched to a gene. Germline values: CDR1 LNHNV, CDR2 YYDKDF (reference sequence). This clonotype occurred a few times. The antigen remains unidentified. Study-level results: Above-expected tissue-blood divergence occurred in all gliomas, most in low-grade ones.

The iRepertoire nested amplicon-rescue multiplex PCR amplified TCR alpha and beta CDR3s from RNA. TCRdb recomputed calls from the multiplex PCR reads with MiXCR, one row per CDR3 protein. The table has about 400,000 distinct CDR3 sequences, about 40% seen once. The chain employs TRBV15 and TRBJ2-7; the match to TRBD2 covers 7 bases. The specimen sequenced was glioma tissue, nonneoplastic brain tissue, or PBMCs (not recorded which). The TCR was taken from a human donor with low-grade glioma or glioblastoma, undergoing nonglioma brain surgery, or in good health (not recorded which). The CDR3 coding sequence is TGTGCCACCATGAGGGAACGGCGGGGGTACGAGCAGTACTTC. As protein: CATMRERRGYEQYF.